A selection of T cell receptor beta chains follows, all from one sample in a study of cytomegalovirus exposure and HLA in healthy donors. The assay was immunoSEQ multiplex PCR, and TCRdb's table has in-frame clones only and misses some. The sample has about 120,000 clones, about 82% seen once. Sequencing was carried out using PBMCs. These receptors all stem from a man aged 18-30 years in good health and CMV-seronegative. CDR3s include the opening cysteine and the closing phenylalanine or tryptophan. Fields, in order: J gene, V gene, D gene, clone size, CDR3 protein, CDR3 DNA. The D gene is left open where the match is weak. Only part of the rows carry a size: once, few, many, or a class if the clone is expanded.

j_call: TRBJ2-3; v_call: TRBV30; d_call: TRBD2; clone_size: NA; cdr3_aa: CAWSSGGVFGTQYF; cdr3_nt: TGTGCCTGGAGTAGCGGGGGGGTCTTTGGTACGCAGTATTTT
j_call: TRBJ1-5; v_call: TRBV30; d_call: NA; clone_size: NA; cdr3_aa: CAWSRGRQFNQPQHF; cdr3_nt: TGTGCCTGGAGTCGAGGGAGGCAATTCAATCAGCCCCAGCATTTT
j_call: TRBJ2-2; v_call: TRBV30; d_call: TRBD2; clone_size: once; cdr3_aa: CAWSTGLVKTGELFF; cdr3_nt: TGTGCCTGGAGTACGGGACTAGTAAAAACCGGGGAGCTGTTTTTT
j_call: TRBJ2-1; v_call: TRBV2; d_call: TRBD2; clone_size: NA; cdr3_aa: CASKLAGANEQFF; cdr3_nt: TGTGCCAGCAAACTAGCGGGGGCGAATGAGCAGTTCTTC
j_call: TRBJ2-3; v_call: TRBV6-6; d_call: TRBD1; clone_size: NA; cdr3_aa: CASREQGLSTDTQYF; cdr3_nt: TGTGCCAGCAGGGAACAGGGGCTTAGCACAGATACGCAGTATTTT
j_call: TRBJ2-7; v_call: TRBV20-1; d_call: NA; clone_size: few; cdr3_aa: CSARVVREQYF; cdr3_nt: TGCAGTGCTAGAGTGGTGCGCGAGCAGTACTTC
j_call: TRBJ2-3; v_call: TRBV13; d_call: TRBD2; clone_size: NA; cdr3_aa: CASSFYTSGPTDTQYF; cdr3_nt: TGTGCCAGCAGCTTTTACACTAGCGGCCCCACAGATACGCAGTATTTT
j_call: TRBJ2-7; v_call: TRBV7-6; d_call: NA; clone_size: NA; cdr3_aa: CASGGGASSYEQYF; cdr3_nt: TGTGCCAGCGGAGGGGGGGCGAGCTCCTACGAGCAGTACTTC
j_call: TRBJ1-6; v_call: TRBV30; d_call: TRBD1; clone_size: NA; cdr3_aa: CAWRGDRGNSPLHF; cdr3_nt: TGTGCCTGGAGGGGGGACAGGGGTAATTCACCCCTCCACTTT
j_call: TRBJ1-1; v_call: TRBV5-6; d_call: NA; clone_size: NA; cdr3_aa: CASSLRGWPRAFF; cdr3_nt: TGTGCCAGCAGCTTAAGAGGCTGGCCAAGAGCTTTCTTT
j_call: TRBJ2-1; v_call: TRBV5-1; d_call: TRBD2; clone_size: NA; cdr3_aa: CASSLYGLGSGSVDEQFF; cdr3_nt: TGCGCCAGCAGCTTGTACGGCCTTGGTAGCGGGAGTGTGGATGAGCAGTTCTTC
j_call: TRBJ2-1; v_call: TRBV5-4; d_call: TRBD2; clone_size: NA; cdr3_aa: CASSYLGLVSNEQFF; cdr3_nt: TGTGCCAGCAGCTACCTCGGACTAGTCAGCAATGAGCAGTTCTTC
j_call: TRBJ2-1; v_call: TRBV19; d_call: TRBD2; clone_size: NA; cdr3_aa: CASSSLAGSEQFF; cdr3_nt: TGTGCCAGTAGTTCTCTAGCGGGGTCTGAGCAGTTCTTC
j_call: TRBJ2-3; v_call: TRBV30; d_call: NA; clone_size: NA; cdr3_aa: CAWLDGFLGNTQYF; cdr3_nt: TGTGCCTGGCTTGACGGGTTCTTAGGAAATACGCAGTATTTT
j_call: TRBJ1-2; v_call: TRBV19; d_call: NA; clone_size: NA; cdr3_aa: CASRQQRGEGYTF; cdr3_nt: TGTGCCAGTAGACAACAGCGGGGAGAGGGCTACACCTTC
j_call: TRBJ1-1; v_call: TRBV29-1; d_call: NA; clone_size: NA; cdr3_aa: CSVSGLMNTEAFF; cdr3_nt: TGCAGCGTCTCGGGATTAATGAACACTGAAGCTTTCTTT
j_call: TRBJ2-1; v_call: TRBV2; d_call: NA; clone_size: NA; cdr3_aa: CASSPRGGTYNEQFF; cdr3_nt: TGTGCCAGCAGTCCCCGCGGGGGCACCTACAATGAGCAGTTCTTC
j_call: TRBJ2-2; v_call: TRBV13; d_call: NA; clone_size: NA; cdr3_aa: CASSQTGELFF; cdr3_nt: TGTGCCAGCAGCCAAACAGGGGAGCTGTTTTTT
j_call: TRBJ1-6; v_call: TRBV7-2; d_call: NA; clone_size: few; cdr3_aa: CASSPGIQRGSPLHF; cdr3_nt: TGTGCCAGCAGCCCAGGGATTCAAAGGGGATCACCCCTCCACTTT
j_call: TRBJ2-2; v_call: TRBV6-5; d_call: NA; clone_size: NA; cdr3_aa: CASSSGSGELFF; cdr3_nt: TGTGCCAGCAGTTCAGGGTCCGGGGAGCTGTTTTTT
j_call: TRBJ1-1; v_call: TRBV9; d_call: NA; clone_size: few; cdr3_aa: CASSVTANTEAFF; cdr3_nt: TGTGCCAGCAGCGTAACTGCAAACACTGAAGCTTTCTTT
j_call: TRBJ1-4; v_call: TRBV7-6; d_call: NA; clone_size: NA; cdr3_aa: CASSSSGLEGEKLFF; cdr3_nt: TGTGCCAGCAGCTCCTCTGGACTCGAAGGGGAAAAACTGTTTTTT
j_call: TRBJ2-1; v_call: TRBV11-3; d_call: TRBD2; clone_size: once; cdr3_aa: CASSLGGSSYNEQFF; cdr3_nt: TGTGCCAGCAGCTTAGGCGGGAGCTCCTACAATGAGCAGTTCTTC
j_call: TRBJ1-2; v_call: TRBV6-5; d_call: TRBD1; clone_size: NA; cdr3_aa: CASSYSGTGLNGYTF; cdr3_nt: TGTGCCAGCAGTTACTCGGGGACAGGGTTAAATGGCTACACCTTC
j_call: TRBJ1-5; v_call: TRBV6-5; d_call: TRBD1; clone_size: NA; cdr3_aa: CASKGTGGNQPQHF; cdr3_nt: TGTGCCAGCAAAGGGACAGGGGGAAATCAGCCCCAGCATTTT
j_call: TRBJ1-1; v_call: TRBV6-1; d_call: NA; clone_size: NA; cdr3_aa: CASSERQRNTEAFF; cdr3_nt: TGTGCCAGCAGTGAACGCCAGCGGAACACTGAAGCTTTCTTT
j_call: TRBJ1-5; v_call: TRBV18; d_call: NA; clone_size: NA; cdr3_aa: CASSLIADSNQPQHF; cdr3_nt: TGTGCCAGCTCGCTCATCGCGGATAGCAATCAGCCCCAGCATTTT
j_call: TRBJ1-1; v_call: TRBV11-3; d_call: TRBD1; clone_size: NA; cdr3_aa: CASSLRTGQTEAFF; cdr3_nt: TGTGCCAGCAGCTTAAGGACAGGGCAGACTGAAGCTTTCTTT
j_call: TRBJ2-7; v_call: TRBV5-1; d_call: NA; clone_size: once; cdr3_aa: CASSLAWGRFLYEQYF; cdr3_nt: TGCGCCAGCAGCTTGGCCTGGGGGCGATTCCTCTACGAGCAGTACTTC
j_call: TRBJ2-3; v_call: TRBV29-1; d_call: NA; clone_size: NA; cdr3_aa: CSVDIGRVTDTQYF; cdr3_nt: TGCAGCGTTGACATAGGCAGGGTCACAGATACGCAGTATTTT
j_call: TRBJ2-7; v_call: TRBV9; d_call: TRBD1; clone_size: once; cdr3_aa: CASSVATGGPYEQYF; cdr3_nt: TGTGCCAGCAGCGTAGCTACAGGGGGCCCCTACGAGCAGTACTTC
j_call: TRBJ2-7; v_call: TRBV15; d_call: NA; clone_size: NA; cdr3_aa: CATSRVDITYEQYF; cdr3_nt: TGTGCCACCAGCAGAGTTGACATCACCTACGAGCAGTACTTC
j_call: TRBJ2-7; v_call: TRBV29-1; d_call: NA; clone_size: once; cdr3_aa: CSVLGAYEQYF; cdr3_nt: TGCAGCGTTCTAGGGGCCTACGAGCAGTACTTC
j_call: TRBJ1-2; v_call: TRBV30; d_call: NA; clone_size: NA; cdr3_aa: CAWSSGGGYTF; cdr3_nt: TGTGCCTGGAGTTCTGGGGGCGGCTACACCTTC
j_call: TRBJ2-1; v_call: TRBV30; d_call: NA; clone_size: NA; cdr3_aa: CAWGQLSYNEQFF; cdr3_nt: TGTGCCTGGGGACAGCTCTCCTACAATGAGCAGTTCTTC
j_call: TRBJ1-4; v_call: TRBV5-5; d_call: NA; clone_size: NA; cdr3_aa: CASSLVTGSVEKLFF; cdr3_nt: TGTGCCAGCAGCTTGGTGACGGGGAGTGTGGAAAAACTGTTTTTT
j_call: TRBJ1-1; v_call: TRBV18; d_call: TRBD1; clone_size: NA; cdr3_aa: CASSPFSGTGEVGTEAFF; cdr3_nt: TGTGCCAGCTCTCCTTTTTCCGGGACAGGGGAAGTTGGCACTGAAGCTTTCTTT
j_call: TRBJ2-2; v_call: TRBV6-5; d_call: TRBD2; clone_size: NA; cdr3_aa: CASSYGLAGTGELFF; cdr3_nt: TGTGCCAGCAGTTACGGGCTAGCGGGCACCGGGGAGCTGTTTTTT
j_call: TRBJ2-5; v_call: TRBV27; d_call: NA; clone_size: NA; cdr3_aa: CASSPLRGWVETQYF; cdr3_nt: TGTGCCAGCAGCCCTCTTAGGGGGTGGGTAGAGACCCAGTACTTC
j_call: TRBJ2-1; v_call: TRBV27; d_call: TRBD2; clone_size: NA; cdr3_aa: CASSLSMRVAGGPHEQFF; cdr3_nt: TGTGCCAGCAGTTTATCCATGCGGGTAGCGGGAGGGCCGCATGAGCAGTTCTTC
j_call: TRBJ2-3; v_call: TRBV5-1; d_call: TRBD2; clone_size: NA; cdr3_aa: CASSLLAGGTDTQYF; cdr3_nt: TGCGCCAGCAGCTTACTAGCGGGGGGCACAGATACGCAGTATTTT
j_call: TRBJ2-7; v_call: TRBV5-4; d_call: NA; clone_size: NA; cdr3_aa: CASSLLGYEQYF; cdr3_nt: TGTGCCAGCAGCTTGCTAGGCTACGAGCAGTACTTC
j_call: TRBJ2-5; v_call: TRBV5-1; d_call: NA; clone_size: NA; cdr3_aa: CASSLEGGWEETQYF; cdr3_nt: TGCGCCAGCAGCCTCGAGGGGGGGTGGGAAGAGACCCAGTACTTC
j_call: TRBJ2-1; v_call: TRBV9; d_call: TRBD2; clone_size: once; cdr3_aa: CASSPRLAERNEQFF; cdr3_nt: TGTGCCAGCAGCCCGAGACTAGCGGAACGGAATGAGCAGTTCTTC
j_call: TRBJ2-5; v_call: TRBV11-2; d_call: TRBD2; clone_size: few; cdr3_aa: CASSSGRRETQYF; cdr3_nt: TGTGCCAGCAGTAGCGGGAGAAGGGAGACCCAGTACTTC
j_call: TRBJ1-1; v_call: TRBV25-1; d_call: NA; clone_size: NA; cdr3_aa: CASGRGVLAFF; cdr3_nt: TGTGCCAGCGGCCGGGGGGTATTAGCTTTCTTT
j_call: TRBJ1-3; v_call: TRBV14; d_call: TRBD1; clone_size: NA; cdr3_aa: CASSRGDSSGNTIYF; cdr3_nt: TGTGCCAGCAGCCGGGGGGACAGCTCTGGAAACACCATATATTTT
j_call: TRBJ1-1; v_call: TRBV5-6; d_call: NA; clone_size: NA; cdr3_aa: CASSKDRTMNTEAFF; cdr3_nt: TGTGCCAGCAGCAAGGACAGAACCATGAACACTGAAGCTTTCTTT
j_call: TRBJ1-6; v_call: TRBV6-1; d_call: TRBD1; clone_size: few; cdr3_aa: CASSEGTGGAGDSPLHF; cdr3_nt: TGTGCCAGCAGTGAGGGGACAGGGGGCGCGGGGGATTCACCCCTCCACTTT
j_call: TRBJ2-1; v_call: TRBV12-5; d_call: TRBD1; clone_size: NA; cdr3_aa: CASGSGQGYNEQFF; cdr3_nt: TGTGCTAGTGGTTCAGGACAGGGCTACAATGAGCAGTTCTTC
j_call: TRBJ1-3; v_call: TRBV4-1; d_call: TRBD1; clone_size: NA; cdr3_aa: CASSHGRGPGNTIYF; cdr3_nt: TGCGCCAGCAGCCATGGTAGGGGGCCTGGAAACACCATATATTTT
j_call: TRBJ1-2; v_call: TRBV30; d_call: TRBD1; clone_size: few; cdr3_aa: CAWSGPNTGGRYGYTF; cdr3_nt: TGTGCCTGGAGTGGACCAAACACAGGGGGCCGCTATGGCTACACCTTC
j_call: TRBJ1-4; v_call: TRBV2; d_call: NA; clone_size: NA; cdr3_aa: CASSEGTRQGREKLFF; cdr3_nt: TGTGCCAGCAGTGAAGGAACGAGGCAAGGGAGGGAAAAACTGTTTTTT
j_call: TRBJ2-5; v_call: TRBV2; d_call: TRBD2; clone_size: NA; cdr3_aa: CASSLGLAGFRWYF; cdr3_nt: TGTGCCAGCAGCCTAGGACTAGCCGGTTTCCGTTGGTACTTC
j_call: TRBJ1-5; v_call: TRBV1; d_call: NA; clone_size: NA; cdr3_aa: CTSSGNSNQPQHF; cdr3_nt: TGCACCAGCAGCGGCAATAGCAATCAGCCCCAGCATTTT
j_call: TRBJ1-6; v_call: TRBV5-4; d_call: TRBD1; clone_size: NA; cdr3_aa: CASSFRTGSHSPLHF; cdr3_nt: TGTGCCAGCAGCTTCCGGACAGGGAGCCATTCACCCCTCCACTTT
j_call: TRBJ2-7; v_call: TRBV15; d_call: NA; clone_size: NA; cdr3_aa: CATSPNRDEQYF; cdr3_nt: TGTGCCACCAGCCCGAACAGGGACGAGCAGTACTTC
j_call: TRBJ2-7; v_call: TRBV14; d_call: TRBD2; clone_size: few; cdr3_aa: CASSQGTSGRVQYF; cdr3_nt: TGTGCCAGCAGCCAAGGGACTAGCGGGAGAGTGCAGTACTTC
j_call: TRBJ1-2; v_call: TRBV6-1; d_call: TRBD1; clone_size: NA; cdr3_aa: CASSDPTGANYGYTF; cdr3_nt: TGTGCCAGCAGTGATCCGACAGGGGCCAACTATGGCTACACCTTC
j_call: TRBJ2-7; v_call: TRBV6-6; d_call: NA; clone_size: NA; cdr3_aa: CASSYGRGEQYF; cdr3_nt: TGTGCCAGCAGTTACGGGCGGGGCGAGCAGTACTTC